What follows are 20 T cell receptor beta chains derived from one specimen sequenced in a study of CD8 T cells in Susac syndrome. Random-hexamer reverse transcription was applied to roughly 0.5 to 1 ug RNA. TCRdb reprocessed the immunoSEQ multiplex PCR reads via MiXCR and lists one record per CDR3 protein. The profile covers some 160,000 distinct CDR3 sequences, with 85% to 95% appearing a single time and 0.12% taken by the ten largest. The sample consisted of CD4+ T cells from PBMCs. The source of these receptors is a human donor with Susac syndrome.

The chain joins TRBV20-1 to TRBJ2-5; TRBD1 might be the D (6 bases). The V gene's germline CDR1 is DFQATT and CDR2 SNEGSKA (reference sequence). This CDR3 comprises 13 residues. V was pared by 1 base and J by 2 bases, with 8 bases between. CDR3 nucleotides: TGCAGTGCTAGAGTAACAGGGCAAGAGACCCAGTACTTC. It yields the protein CSARVTGQETQYF.

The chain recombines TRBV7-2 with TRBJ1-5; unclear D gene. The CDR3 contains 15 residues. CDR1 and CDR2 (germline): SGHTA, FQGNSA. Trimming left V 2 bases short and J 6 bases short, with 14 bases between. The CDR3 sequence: CASSLSPQVGQPQHF. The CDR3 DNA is TGTGCCAGCAGCTTAAGTCCCCAGGTGGGTCAGCCCCAGCATTTT.

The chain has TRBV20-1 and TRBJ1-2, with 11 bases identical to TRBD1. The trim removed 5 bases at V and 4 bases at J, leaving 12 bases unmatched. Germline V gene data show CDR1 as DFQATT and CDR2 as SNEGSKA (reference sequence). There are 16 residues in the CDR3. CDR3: CSAPPPGQGGGYGYTF. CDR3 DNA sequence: TGCAGTGCTCCTCCGCCGGGACAGGGGGGGGGCTATGGCTACACCTTC.

The CDR3 region has the DNA TGTGCCAGCAGTCCCACAGGGGTGGACACCGGGGAGCTGTTTTTT. Translated: CASSPTGVDTGELFF. The genes are TRBV11-3 and TRBJ2-2; 7 positions agree with TRBD1. The CDR3 extends over 15 amino acids. CDR1 and CDR2 from the germline V gene are SGHNT and YENEEA. J gave up 3 bases and V 6 bases, and 7 bases lay outside the gene matches.

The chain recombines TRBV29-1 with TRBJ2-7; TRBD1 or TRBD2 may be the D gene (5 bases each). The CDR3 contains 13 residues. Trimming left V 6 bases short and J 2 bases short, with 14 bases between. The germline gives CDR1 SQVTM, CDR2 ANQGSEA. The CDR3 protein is CSVAGQGPYEQYF. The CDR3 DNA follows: TGCAGCGTCGCCGGGCAGGGACCCTACGAGCAGTACTTC.

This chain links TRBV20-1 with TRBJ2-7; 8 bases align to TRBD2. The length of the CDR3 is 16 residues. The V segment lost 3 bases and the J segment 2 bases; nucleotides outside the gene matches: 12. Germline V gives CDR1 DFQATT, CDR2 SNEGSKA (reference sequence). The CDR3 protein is CSARPAGGAGAYEQYF. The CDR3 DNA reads TGCAGTGCTAGGCCTGCCGGGGGGGCAGGGGCCTACGAGCAGTACTTC.

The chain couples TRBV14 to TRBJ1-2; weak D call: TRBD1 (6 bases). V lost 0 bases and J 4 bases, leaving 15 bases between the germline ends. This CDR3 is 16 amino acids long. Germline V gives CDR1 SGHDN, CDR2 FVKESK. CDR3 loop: CASSQDLFGGGYGYTF. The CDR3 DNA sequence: TGTGCCAGCAGCCAAGATCTTTTCGGGGGCGGCTATGGCTACACCTTC. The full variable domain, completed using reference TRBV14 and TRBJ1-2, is EAGVTQFPSHSVIEKGQTVTLRCDPISGHDNLYWYRRVMGKEIKFLLHFVKESKQDESGMPNNRFLAERTGGTYSTLKVQPAELEDSGVYFCASSQDLFGGGYGYTFGSGTRLTVV.

CDR3 sequence (DNA): TGCGCCAGCAGCCAAGATGCCGTTTATAATTCACCCCTCCACTTT. Translation gives CASSQDAVYNSPLHF. The chain couples TRBV4-3 to TRBJ1-6; unclear D gene. This CDR3 has 15 residues. Germline CDR1 and CDR2: LGHNA and YSLEER. Trimming took off 0 bases at V and 4 bases at J, with 7 bases between the two ends.

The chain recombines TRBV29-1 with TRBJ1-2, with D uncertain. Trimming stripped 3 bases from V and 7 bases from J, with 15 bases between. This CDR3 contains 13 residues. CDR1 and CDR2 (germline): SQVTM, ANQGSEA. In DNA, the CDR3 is TGCAGCGTTGAGAGGAGGGAACGGCTTGGCTACACCTTC. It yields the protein CSVERRERLGYTF.

DNA of the CDR3: TGTGCCAGCAGCTTACTCTGGCGGGCCTACGAGCAGTACTTC. Translation: CASSLLWRAYEQYF. The V gene is TRBV7-9, the J gene TRBJ2-7; TRBD2 is a possible D gene (5 bases). The germline V and J ends were trimmed by 2 bases and 2 bases, with 10 bases remaining between them. Germline values: CDR1 SEHNR, CDR2 FQNEAQ (reference sequence). This CDR3 has 14 amino acids.

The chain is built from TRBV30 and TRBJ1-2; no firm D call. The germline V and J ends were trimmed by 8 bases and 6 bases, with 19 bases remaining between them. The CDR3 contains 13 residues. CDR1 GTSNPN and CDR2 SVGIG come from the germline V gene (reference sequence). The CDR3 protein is CALARSGEHGYTF. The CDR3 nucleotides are TGTGCCCTCGCGAGGTCGGGAGAACATGGCTACACCTTC.

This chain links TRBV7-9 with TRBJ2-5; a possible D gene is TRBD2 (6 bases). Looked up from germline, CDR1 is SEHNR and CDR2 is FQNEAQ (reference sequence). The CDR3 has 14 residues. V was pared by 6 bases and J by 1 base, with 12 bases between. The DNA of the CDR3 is TGTGCCAGCAGAGCAATACTAGCCCAAGAGACCCAGTACTTC. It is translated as CASRAILAQETQYF.

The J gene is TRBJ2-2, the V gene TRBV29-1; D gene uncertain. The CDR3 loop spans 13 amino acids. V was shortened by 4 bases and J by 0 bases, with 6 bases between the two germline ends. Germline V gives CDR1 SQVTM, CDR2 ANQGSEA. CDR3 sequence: CSVGRSNTGELFF. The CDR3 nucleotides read TGCAGCGTTGGACGGTCGAACACCGGGGAGCTGTTTTTT.

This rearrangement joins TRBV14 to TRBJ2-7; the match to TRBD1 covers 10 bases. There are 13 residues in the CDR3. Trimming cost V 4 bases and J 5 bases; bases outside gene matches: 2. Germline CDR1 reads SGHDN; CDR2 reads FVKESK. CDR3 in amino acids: CASSPDRGHEQYF. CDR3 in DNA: TGTGCCAGCAGCCCCGACAGGGGGCACGAGCAGTACTTC.

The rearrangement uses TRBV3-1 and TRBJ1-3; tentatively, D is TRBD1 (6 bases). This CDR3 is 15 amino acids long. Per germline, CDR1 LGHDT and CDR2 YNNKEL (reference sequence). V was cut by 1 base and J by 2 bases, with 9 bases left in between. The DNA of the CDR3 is TGTGCCAGCAGCCAAGGGCGGGGGCCTGGAAACACCATATATTTT. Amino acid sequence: CASSQGRGPGNTIYF.

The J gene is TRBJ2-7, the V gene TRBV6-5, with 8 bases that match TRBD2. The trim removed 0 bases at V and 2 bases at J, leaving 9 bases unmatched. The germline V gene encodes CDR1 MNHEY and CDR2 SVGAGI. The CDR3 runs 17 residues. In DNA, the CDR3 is TGTGCCAGCAGTTACTCGCCCGTAGCGGGGAGAACCTACGAGCAGTACTTC. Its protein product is CASSYSPVAGRTYEQYF.

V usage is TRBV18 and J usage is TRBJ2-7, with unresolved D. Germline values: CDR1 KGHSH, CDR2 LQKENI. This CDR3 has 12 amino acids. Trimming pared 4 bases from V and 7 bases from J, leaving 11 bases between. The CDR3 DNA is TGTGCCAGCTCACTACGGTTGGGGGAGCAGTACTTC. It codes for CASSLRLGEQYF.

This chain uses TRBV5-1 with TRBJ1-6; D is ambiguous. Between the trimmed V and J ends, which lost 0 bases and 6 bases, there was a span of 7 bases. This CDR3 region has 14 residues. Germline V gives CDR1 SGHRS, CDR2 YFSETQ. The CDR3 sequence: CASSLEGSNSPLHF. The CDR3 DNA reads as TGCGCCAGCAGCTTGGAGGGCTCTAATTCACCCCTCCACTTT.

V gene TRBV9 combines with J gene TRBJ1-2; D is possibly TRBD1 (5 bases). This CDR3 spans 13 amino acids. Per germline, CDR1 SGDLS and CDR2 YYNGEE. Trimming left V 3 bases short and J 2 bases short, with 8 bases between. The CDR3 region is CASSGRENYGYTF. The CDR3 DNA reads TGTGCCAGCAGCGGCAGGGAGAACTATGGCTACACCTTC.

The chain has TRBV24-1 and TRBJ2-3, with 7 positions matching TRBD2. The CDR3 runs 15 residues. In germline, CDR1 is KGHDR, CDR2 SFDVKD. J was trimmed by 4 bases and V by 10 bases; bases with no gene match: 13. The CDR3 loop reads CATPPSGAGADTQYF. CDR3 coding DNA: TGTGCCACGCCGCCCAGCGGGGCTGGGGCAGATACGCAGTATTTT.